The 30 T cell receptor beta chains listed next were all sequenced from one sample in a study of cytomegalovirus exposure and HLA in healthy donors. PCR was performed using 60 Vbeta and 13 Jbeta primers. The repertoire was sequenced with immunoSEQ multiplex PCR; TCRdb's copy has only in-frame clones and lacks some. This sample carries about 130,000 clones, 70% to 90% of them seen once, and the ten largest clones take approximately 6%. The sample comprised PBMCs. These TCRs come from a woman in her forties in good health and CMV-seropositive.

CDR3: CASSPGTGYFESFF. CDR3 bases: TGTGCCAGTAGTCCTGGGACAGGATATTTCGAATCTTTCTTT. The chain uses TRBV19 and TRBJ1-1, with 8 bases fitting TRBD1. CDR1 and CDR2 from the germline V gene are LNHDA and SQIVND (reference sequence). Trimming at V came to 5 bases and at J to 12 bases, leaving 14 bases not matched to a gene. This CDR3 is 14 amino acids long.

CDR3 region: CASKGQPNTEAFF. CDR3 in DNA: TGTGCCAGCAAGGGACAGCCGAACACTGAAGCTTTCTTT. The rearrangement uses TRBV5-4 and TRBJ1-1; the match to TRBD1 covers 7 bases. V dropped 6 bases and J dropped 1; count of bases not matched to a gene: 3. This CDR3 contains 13 residues. Germline CDR1 reads SGHNT; CDR2 reads YYREEE (reference sequence). The whole variable domain, remainder taken from reference TRBV5-4 and TRBJ1-1, is ETGVTQSPTHLIKTRGQQVTLRCSSQSGHNTVSWYQQALGQGPQFIFQYYREEENGRGNFPPRFSGLQFPNYSSELNVNALELDDSALYLCASKGQPNTEAFFGQGTRLTVV.

This chain uses TRBV27 with TRBJ1-4, with TRBD1 matching over 7 bases. J gave up 8 bases and V 5 bases, and 11 bases lay outside the gene matches. This CDR3 comprises 15 residues. Germline CDR1 and CDR2: MNHEY and SMNVEV (reference sequence). CDR3 bases: TGTGCCAGCAGTCCGGAAAACAGGGGACGGGAAAAACTGTTTTTT. Translating gives CASSPENRGREKLFF.

The V call is TRBV5-6, the J call TRBJ2-5, with 7 bases that match TRBD2. The germline V gene has CDR1 SGHDT and CDR2 YYEEEE. J was trimmed by 5 bases and V by 2 bases; bases with no gene match: 9. CDR3 length: 15 amino acids. The CDR3, as DNA: TGTGCCAGCAGCTTTTTCGCGGGAGAGGGGGAGACCCAGTACTTC. It specifies CASSFFAGEGETQYF.

The rearrangement joins TRBV7-3 to TRBJ2-3, with 9 bases fitting TRBD2. Per the germline V gene, CDR1 is SGHTA and CDR2 is FQGTGA. There are 16 residues in the CDR3. The V gene end was trimmed by 0 bases and the J gene end by 1 base; junction bases not matched to a gene: 2. The CDR3 reads CASSLTSGSGTDTQYF. The CDR3 DNA reads as TGTGCCAGCAGCTTAACTAGCGGGAGTGGCACAGATACGCAGTATTTT.

This chain links TRBV18 with TRBJ2-1, with D possibly matching TRBD1 (5 bases). Germline CDR1 reads KGHSH; CDR2 reads LQKENI. CDR3 length: 16 amino acids. The V and J ends lost 5 bases and 0 bases respectively, with 14 bases between them. CDR3 region: CASSSIQGFSYNEQFF. DNA of the CDR3: TGTGCCAGCTCATCGATTCAGGGATTCTCCTACAATGAGCAGTTCTTC.

The J gene is TRBJ2-3, the V gene TRBV9, with TRBD2 matching over 8 bases. J was trimmed by 2 bases and V by 0 bases; bases with no gene match: 5. Germline V gene lookup returns CDR1 SGDLS and CDR2 YYNGEE. The CDR3 length is 16 residues. CDR3 DNA: TGTGCCAGCAGCGTAGTACCTAGCGGGCTCACAGATACGCAGTATTTT. Protein product: CASSVVPSGLTDTQYF.

The rearrangement uses TRBV5-1 and TRBJ2-5, with 10 nucleotides matching TRBD1. The CDR3 runs 17 residues. The junction had 15 bases not matched to a gene; V was cut back by 4 bases and J by 6 bases. Germline-derived CDR1 and CDR2 are SGHRS and YFSETQ. This CDR3 reads CASSPQSGTGEGKTQYF. The CDR3 DNA reads as TGCGCCAGCAGCCCTCAGTCCGGGACAGGGGAAGGGAAGACCCAGTACTTC.

J is TRBJ1-1 and V is TRBV5-1, with TRBD1 as a possible D gene (5 bases). Between the trimmed V and J ends, which lost 4 bases and 6 bases, there was a span of 19 bases. The V gene's germline CDR1 is SGHRS and CDR2 YFSETQ. The CDR3 runs to 15 residues. CDR3 amino acids: CASSPHEAWGAEAFF. The CDR3 DNA sequence: TGCGCCAGCAGCCCCCATGAGGCCTGGGGGGCTGAAGCTTTCTTT. Full variable domain (outside the CDR3, taken from reference TRBV5-1 and TRBJ1-1): KAGVTQTPRYLIKTRGQQVTLSCSPISGHRSVSWYQQTPGQGLQFLFEYFSETQRNKGNFPGRFSGRQFSNSRSEMNVSTLELGDSALYLCASSPHEAWGAEAFFGQGTRLTVV.

This rearrangement joins TRBV7-2 to TRBJ2-7, with D possibly being TRBD1 (6 bases). Trimming took 5 bases from V and 6 from J, leaving 20 bases between them. Germline CDR1 is SGHTA and CDR2 is FQGNSA. The CDR3 has 15 residues. The CDR3 sequence is CASSQSPGTTGEQYF. CDR3 nucleotides: TGTGCCAGCAGCCAATCACCGGGGACAACTGGCGAGCAGTACTTC.

The rearrangement links TRBV7-3 to TRBJ2-2, with D perhaps matching TRBD1 (6 bases). The germline V gene encodes CDR1 SGHTA and CDR2 FQGTGA. V was pared by 1 base and J by 3 bases, with 9 bases between. The CDR3 covers 15 residues. CDR3 DNA sequence: TGTGCCAGCAGCTTAAACAGGGAACACACCGGGGAGCTGTTTTTT. Its translation is CASSLNREHTGELFF.

The chain couples TRBV10-3 to TRBJ1-5; possibly TRBD1 for D (5 bases). The V end was cut by 0 bases, the J end by 4 bases, with 10 bases between. This CDR3 comprises 15 residues. Germline V lookup: CDR1 ENHRY, CDR2 SYGVKD. This CDR3 reads CAISESYDRNQPQHF. CDR3 sequence (DNA): TGTGCCATCAGTGAGTCGTACGACAGAAATCAGCCCCAGCATTTT.

The chain is built from TRBV4-1 and TRBJ2-2; D not certain. Germline CDR1 and CDR2: MGHRA and YSYEKL. V lost 0 bases to trimming and J lost 4 bases, with 12 bases between them. The CDR3 contains 16 residues. The CDR3 DNA follows: TGCGCCAGCAGCCAAGACACTGGTTCGGGCACCGGGGAGCTGTTTTTT. Amino acids: CASSQDTGSGTGELFF.

This chain joins TRBV19 and TRBJ2-2; 14 bases agree with TRBD2. Germline assignment: CDR1 LNHDA and CDR2 SQIVND (reference sequence). This CDR3 contains 19 residues. The V and J ends lost 7 bases and 7 bases, in that order; junction bases with no gene match: 17. The chain's CDR3 is CASTSLTSGRAWADGELFF. The CDR3 DNA reads as TGTGCCAGTACCTCCCTGACTAGCGGGAGGGCCTGGGCGGACGGGGAGCTGTTTTTT.

The chain's CDR3 is CASSKQGGQETQYF. For the CDR3, the DNA is TGTGCCAGCAGCAAACAGGGGGGCCAAGAGACCCAGTACTTC. The rearrangement uses TRBV5-4 and TRBJ2-5; 8 nucleotides agree with TRBD1. This CDR3 has 14 amino acids. Germline assignment: CDR1 SGHNT and CDR2 YYREEE (reference sequence). V shed 4 bases, J shed 1 base, and the junction held 3 bases outside the gene matches. Looking up the rest from reference TRBV5-4 and TRBJ2-5 gives the full variable domain: ETGVTQSPTHLIKTRGQQVTLRCSSQSGHNTVSWYQQALGQGPQFIFQYYREEENGRGNFPPRFSGLQFPNYSSELNVNALELDDSALYLCASSKQGGQETQYFGPGTRLLVL.

This clone was recorded once. The junction and the germline gene differ at one end; a read error may be behind it. V usage is TRBV7-7 and J usage is TRBJ2-1, with 11 positions matching TRBD2. This CDR3 is built from 17 residues. The germline gives CDR1 SSHAT, CDR2 FNYEAQ (reference sequence). This chain's CDR3 is CASSLDGSGGAGNEQFF. Written as DNA, the CDR3 is TGTGCTAGCAGCTTAGATGGTAGCGGGGGGGCAGGGAATGAGCAGTTCTTC.

V is TRBV25-1 and J is TRBJ2-5; TRBD1 matches 7 bases. The germline V gene encodes CDR1 MGHDK and CDR2 SYGVNS. V shed 7 bases, J shed 1 base, and the junction held 6 bases outside the gene matches. CDR3 length: 14 residues. CDR3 sequence: CASTDRVAQETQYF. CDR3 nucleotides: TGTGCCAGCACTGACAGGGTTGCCCAAGAGACCCAGTACTTC. The whole variable domain, filled in from reference TRBV25-1 and TRBJ2-5, reads EADIYQTPRYLVIGTGKKITLECSQTMGHDKMYWYQQDPGMELHLIHYSYGVNSTEKGDLSSESTVSRIRTEHFPLTLESARPSHTSQYLCASTDRVAQETQYFGPGTRLLVL.

V gene TRBV28 combines with J gene TRBJ1-3, with TRBD1 identical over 7 bases. V lost 4 bases to trimming and J lost 7 bases; unmatched junction nucleotides: 7. This CDR3 has 14 residues. Germline CDR1 MDHEN, CDR2 SYDVKM. CDR3: CASSSTGVANTIYF. The CDR3 DNA is TGTGCCAGCAGTTCAACAGGGGTAGCGAACACCATATATTTT.

The chain combines TRBV30 with TRBJ1-2; TRBD1 matches 8 bases. The CDR3 totals 13 residues. V gave up 1 base and J gave up 7 bases; unmatched junction bases: 5. In germline, CDR1 is GTSNPN, CDR2 SVGIG (reference sequence). The CDR3 loop reads CAWSGTGFFGYTF. The CDR3 bases are TGTGCCTGGAGTGGGACAGGGTTTTTTGGCTACACCTTC.

V and J are TRBV5-6 and TRBJ1-1; 7 nucleotides match TRBD1. This CDR3 contains 16 residues. Germline-derived CDR1 and CDR2 are SGHDT and YYEEEE. V was pared by 4 bases and J by 0 bases, with 9 bases of the junction left unmatched. CDR3 nucleotide sequence: TGTGCCAGCAGCCTCAATTCGGGACAGATGAACACTGAAGCTTTCTTT. As protein: CASSLNSGQMNTEAFF.

The V and J genes are TRBV7-9 and TRBJ2-7; TRBD2 agrees at 12 bases. CDR1 SEHNR and CDR2 FQNEAQ come from the germline V gene (reference sequence). After removal of 1 base from V and 6 bases from J, the junction contained 16 bases not matched to a gene. The CDR3 sequence is 19 residues long. The DNA of the CDR3 is TGTGCCAGCAGCTTAGTGGCCCTAGCGGGAGGGCACGAAGGCCTCGAGCAGTACTTC. Its translation is CASSLVALAGGHEGLEQYF.

This chain links TRBV5-4 with TRBJ2-7, with 7 bases lining up with TRBD2. CDR3 length: 13 residues. Germline CDR1 is SGHNT and CDR2 is YYREEE (reference sequence). V was pared by 5 bases and J by 0 bases, with 2 bases of the junction left unmatched. The CDR3 sequence is CASRGGVSYEQYF. The CDR3 DNA is TGTGCCAGCAGGGGGGGGGTCTCCTACGAGCAGTACTTC.

The V and J genes are TRBV4-1 and TRBJ2-7, with 7 bases matching TRBD1. The V gene's germline CDR1 is MGHRA and CDR2 YSYEKL. J was trimmed by 0 bases and V by 4 bases; bases with no gene match: 3. The CDR3 length is 14 residues. The CDR3 bases are TGCGCCAGCAGCCTGACAGGGAGCTCCTACGAGCAGTACTTC. This gives the protein CASSLTGSSYEQYF.

This clone has more than one count but fewer than ten. V is TRBV6-1 and J is TRBJ1-5; D gene unclear. CDR1 is MNHNS and CDR2 is SASEGT in the germline V gene. The CDR3 loop spans 13 amino acids. Trimming took 2 bases from V and 7 from J, leaving 9 bases between them. The CDR3 protein is CASSETRGQPQHF. The DNA of the CDR3 is TGTGCCAGCAGTGAAACAAGAGGGCAGCCCCAGCATTTT.

The genes are TRBV5-1 and TRBJ1-1; 7 bases line up with TRBD1. The CDR3 length is 16 residues. V dropped 3 bases and J dropped 3; count of bases not matched to a gene: 11. Per the germline V gene, CDR1 is SGHRS and CDR2 is YFSETQ. CDR3 protein: CASSWGAGGPDTEAFF. The CDR3 DNA is TGCGCCAGCAGCTGGGGGGCAGGGGGACCGGACACTGAAGCTTTCTTT.

The chain joins TRBV28 to TRBJ1-2, with 8 bases that match TRBD1. The CDR3 is 13 amino acids. Trimming removed 8 bases from V and 3 bases from J; junction bases left unmatched: 5. Germline loops: CDR1 MDHEN, CDR2 SYDVKM. The CDR3 region is CASRTGRDYGYTF. In nucleotides, the CDR3 is TGTGCCAGCCGGACAGGGAGGGACTATGGCTACACCTTC.

This sequence joins TRBV28 and TRBJ2-7; 11 positions agree with TRBD2. The ends lost 3 bases at V and 4 bases at J; junction bases unmatched: 8. The germline V gene has CDR1 MDHEN and CDR2 SYDVKM. This CDR3 spans 16 amino acids. CDR3 region: CASSFLTSGRTYEQYF. CDR3 bases: TGTGCCAGCAGTTTCCTAACTAGCGGGAGAACTTACGAGCAGTACTTC.

The table lists this clone with a count of one. The chain combines TRBV29-1 with TRBJ1-1; D remains ambiguous. The ends were cut back, 2 bases at V and 2 bases at J, with 9 bases in the middle. Germline V CDR1 and CDR2: SQVTM, ANQGSEA. The CDR3 loop spans 13 amino acids. The CDR3 DNA follows: TGCAGCGTTGAAATGCAGGAAAACACTGAAGCTTTCTTT. It yields the protein CSVEMQENTEAFF.

The V gene is TRBV2, the J gene TRBJ2-3; weak D call: TRBD1 (6 bases). Germline V gene lookup returns CDR1 SNHLY and CDR2 FYNNEI. CDR3 length: 13 residues. V lost 4 bases and J lost 4, with 9 bases in between. CDR3 DNA sequence: TGTGCCAGCAGTGCACAGGGCGCAGATACGCAGTATTTT. Translated, it gives CASSAQGADTQYF.

The genes are TRBV5-5 and TRBJ1-5; no clear D gene. CDR3 size: 16 residues. Germline V gene data show CDR1 as SGHKS and CDR2 as YYEKEE (reference sequence). V was pared by 0 bases and J by 2 bases, with 12 bases between. Written as DNA, the CDR3 is TGTGCCAGCAGCTTGGCCGTGGGGAGGGGCAATCAGCCCCAGCATTTT. Translating it yields CASSLAVGRGNQPQHF.